This TCR beta chain was profiled in a study of shared clonotypes between healthy human individuals. Study-wide results and limits: The genetic and exposure-history diversity represented was limited by few donors.

Clones were sequenced by immunoSEQ multiplex PCR, and TCRdb holds only the in-frame ones, with some missing. The repertoire holds hundreds of thousands of clones, with around 80% as singletons. CDR1 LNHDA and CDR2 SQIVND come from the germline V gene (reference sequence). The CDR3 loop spans 16 amino acids. The ends lost 4 bases at V and 12 bases at J; junction bases unmatched: 13. Of note for this clone: Its antigen is unidentified.

The TCR comes from a middle-aged woman in good health. Some clones in this sample may be carry-over from other donors' samples. The sequencing sample was made of PBMCs. The chain uses TRBV19 and TRBJ2-1, with TRBD2 matching 12 bases. CDR3: CASSRTSGTVMSAQFF. The CDR3 DNA is TGTGCCAGTAGTAGGACTAGCGGGACCGTAATGAGCGCGCAGTTCTTC. The complete variable domain, with remaining parts taken from reference TRBV19 and TRBJ2-1, reads DGGITQSPKYLFRKEGQNVTLSCEQNLNHDAMYWYRQDPGQGLRLIYYSQIVNDFQKGDIAEGYSVSREKKESFPLTVTSAQKNPTAFYLCASSRTSGTVMSAQFFGPGTRLTVL.